Presented here are 26 T cell receptor beta chains from one specimen sequenced in a study of human T cells and chemical hapten exposure. Time point: pre-sensitization, week 0. Treatment: therapeutic diphenylcyclopropenone sensitization with weekly scalp DPC. MiXCR was run by TCRdb on the RACE reads, yielding one entry per CDR3 protein. Of some 98,000 distinct CDR3 sequences listed, roughly a tenth are singletons. The material was whole blood, obtained in connection with sensitization to the hapten diphenylcyclopropenone (DPC). These receptors all come from a woman aged 60-75 years with alopecia areata. Some clones in this sample may be carry-over from other donors' samples.

On this clonotype: This clone may be a read error of a much larger clone one base away. This chain links TRBV5-1 with TRBJ1-1; D is uncertain. CDR1 SGHRS and CDR2 YFSETQ come from the germline V gene. The CDR3 covers 13 residues. The chain's CDR3 is CASSSGSNTVAFF. The CDR3 region has the DNA TGCGCCAGCAGCTCCGGCTCGAACACTGTAGCTTTCTTT.

The chain combines TRBV10-2 with TRBJ1-1; D gene uncertain. The V gene lost 7 bases and the J gene lost 6 bases, with 18 bases spanning the gap. The length of the CDR3 is 14 residues. Germline V CDR1 and CDR2: WSHSY, SAAADI. The CDR3 is CASTGPGRLSEAFF. CDR3 DNA: TGCGCCAGCACGGGCCCTGGCCGACTTTCTGAAGCTTTCTTT.

V and J are TRBV3-1 and TRBJ2-7; a possible D gene is TRBD1 (6 bases). V gave up 0 bases and J gave up 4 bases, with 19 bases separating them. CDR1 and CDR2 from the germline V gene are LGHDT and YNNKEL (reference sequence). This CDR3 contains 17 residues. CDR3 residues: CASSQEAQPIGGYEQYF. The CDR3 nucleotides are TGTGCCAGCAGCCAAGAGGCTCAACCGATAGGGGGTTACGAGCAGTACTTC.

This clonotype was counted between two and nine times. The rearrangement uses TRBV12-3 or TRBV12-4 and TRBJ1-4, with 9 bases identical to TRBD1. The CDR3 sequence is 14 residues long. The trim removed 6 bases at V and 2 bases at J, leaving 1 base unmatched. CDR3 sequence reads: CASRGQGTNEKLFF. In DNA, the CDR3 is TGTGCCAGCAGGGGACAGGGTACTAATGAAAAACTGTTTTTT.

Only a few counts were recorded for this clonotype. J is TRBJ1-5 and V is TRBV10-2; possible D gene TRBD1, 5 bases. Germline CDR1 WSHSY, CDR2 SAAADI. With 3 bases removed from V and 0 bases from J, the gap between germline ends came to 9 bases. This CDR3 has 15 residues. The CDR3 loop reads CASSEGAFSNQPQHF. The CDR3, as DNA: TGCGCCAGCAGTGAAGGGGCGTTTAGCAATCAGCCCCAGCATTTT.

In its sample, this clonotype was seen many times. V is TRBV14 and J is TRBJ2-3, with 12 bases matching TRBD2. Trimming cost V 0 bases and J 6 bases; bases outside gene matches: 10. The germline V gene has CDR1 SGHDN and CDR2 FVKESK. There are 18 residues in the CDR3. The CDR3 nucleotides read TGTGCCAGCAGCCAAGATACTAGCGGGGGGAGGCACTTCGATACGCAGTATTTT. This sequence encodes CASSQDTSGGRHFDTQYF.

The chain combines TRBV6-2 or TRBV6-3 with TRBJ1-1; D is undetermined. Germline assignment: CDR1 MNHEY and CDR2 SVGEGT. V lost 6 bases to trimming and J lost 7 bases, with 18 bases between them. The CDR3 spans 14 residues. This CDR3 is CASREDRRSIEAFF. DNA of the CDR3: TGTGCCAGCAGAGAGGACCGCCGGAGTATTGAAGCTTTCTTT.

In this sample, this clonotype turned up a few times. The chain employs TRBV20-1 and TRBJ2-2, with D maybe TRBD1 (6 bases). Germline loops: CDR1 DFQATT, CDR2 SNEGSKA (reference sequence). The CDR3 is made up of 14 amino acids. V was cut by 0 bases and J by 4 bases, with 9 bases left in between. DNA for the CDR3: TGCAGTGCTAGAGACAGGGGCAGCACCGGGGAGCTGTTTTTT. This sequence encodes CSARDRGSTGELFF.

A note on this clonotype: One end of the junction does not line up with germline, which may come from a read error. The CDR3: CASGHSGQHYGYSF. The CDR3 region has the DNA TGTGCCAGCGGCCATAGCGGACAGCACTATGGCTACTCCTTC. The chain couples TRBV3-1 to TRBJ1-2; a possible D gene is TRBD1 (6 bases). The CDR3 contains 14 residues. CDR1 LGHDT and CDR2 YNNKEL come from the germline V gene (reference sequence).

In its sample, this clonotype was seen a few times. The chain links TRBV9 to TRBJ1-3; D gene unclear. The germline V and J ends were trimmed by 0 bases and 6 bases, with 7 bases remaining between them. Germline V gene sequence: CDR1 SGDLS, CDR2 YYNGEE. The CDR3 is 13 residues long. As DNA, the CDR3 is TGTGCCAGCAGCGTAGAGGGCAAAAACACCATATATTTT. Protein: CASSVEGKNTIYF.

The chain combines TRBV5-6 with TRBJ2-3; D uncertain. The V end was cut by 5 bases, the J end by 3 bases, with 10 bases between. This CDR3 has 13 residues. The germline V gene encodes CDR1 SGHDT and CDR2 YYEEEE. The CDR3 nucleotides read TGTGCCAGCAGGGATATCGGTACAGATACGCAGTATTTT. Protein sequence: CASRDIGTDTQYF.

The V gene is TRBV9, the J gene TRBJ2-5, with 7 bases identical to TRBD1. V lost 4 bases to trimming and J lost 5 bases; unmatched junction nucleotides: 8. This CDR3 has 14 amino acids. Germline V lookup: CDR1 SGDLS, CDR2 YYNGEE. CDR3 in DNA: TGTGCCAGCAGCCCCCGGACAGGAGTGGAGACCCAGTACTTC. Amino acids: CASSPRTGVETQYF. Variable domain in full (rest from reference TRBV9 and TRBJ2-5): DSGVTQTPKHLITATGQRVTLRCSPRSGDLSVYWYQQSLDQGLQFLIQYYNGEERAKGNILERFSAQQFPDLHSELNLSSLELGDSALYFCASSPRTGVETQYFGPGTRLLVL.

Many counts were recorded for this clonotype. The chain is built from TRBV5-1 and TRBJ1-1, with D possibly TRBD1 on 6 matching bases. Trimming removed 2 bases from V and 1 base from J, with 12 bases in between. CDR3 length: 15 residues. Per germline, CDR1 SGHRS and CDR2 YFSETQ. The chain's CDR3 is CASSLLGGENTEAFF. The DNA for the CDR3 is TGCGCCAGCAGCTTATTAGGGGGGGAGAACACTGAAGCTTTCTTT.

The chain combines TRBV29-1 with TRBJ2-5; the match to TRBD2 covers 7 bases. J lost 4 bases, V lost 1 base, and 9 bases had no gene match. Per germline, CDR1 SQVTM and CDR2 ANQGSEA. CDR3 length equals 15 residues. The CDR3 reads CSVEVGRGPRETQYF. The CDR3 DNA follows: TGCAGCGTTGAAGTGGGGAGGGGCCCACGAGAGACCCAGTACTTC.

The chain employs TRBV5-1 and TRBJ2-3; TRBD2 aligns across 9 bases. V trimming: 2 bases; J trimming: 6 bases; junction bases outside the gene matches: 7. Germline V gene data show CDR1 as SGHRS and CDR2 as YFSETQ. This CDR3 spans 15 amino acids. DNA for the CDR3: TGCGCCAGCAGCTTCCTAGCGGGGACCACGGATACGCAGTATTTT. As protein: CASSFLAGTTDTQYF.

There are many counts of this clonotype. This rearrangement joins TRBV7-3 to TRBJ2-2, with 10 positions matching TRBD2. Trimming cost V 4 bases and J 5 bases; bases outside gene matches: 4. The CDR3 covers 15 residues. In germline, CDR1 is SGHTA, CDR2 FQGTGA. DNA of the CDR3: TGTGCCAGCAGCTCCACTAGCGGGGCAACCGGGGAGCTGTTTTTT. It translates to CASSSTSGATGELFF. The full variable domain, its missing parts supplied by reference TRBV7-3 and TRBJ2-2, is GAGVSQTPSNKVTEKGKYVELRCDPISGHTALYWYRQSLGQGPEFLIYFQGTGAADDSGLPNDRFFAVRPEGSVSTLKIQRTERGDSAVYLCASSSTSGATGELFFGEGSRLTVL.

CDR3 DNA: TGCGCCAGCAGCTTGGGACAGGCCTTTTTGAATGAGCAGTTCTTC. Its translation is CASSLGQAFLNEQFF. The J gene is TRBJ2-1, the V gene TRBV5-1; D might be TRBD1 (6 bases). Looked up from germline, CDR1 is SGHRS and CDR2 is YFSETQ. V was clipped by 0 bases and J by 7 bases, with 14 bases between them. This CDR3 is 15 amino acids long. Combining the CDR3 with reference TRBV5-1 and TRBJ2-1 gives the whole variable domain KAGVTQTPRYLIKTRGQQVTLSCSPISGHRSVSWYQQTPGQGLQFLFEYFSETQRNKGNFPGRFSGRQFSNSRSEMNVSTLELGDSALYLCASSLGQAFLNEQFFGPGTRLTVL.

V gene TRBV27 combines with J gene TRBJ2-7, with 7 bases matching TRBD1. This CDR3 comprises 14 residues. V dropped 4 bases and J dropped 7; count of bases not matched to a gene: 10. Looked up from germline, CDR1 is MNHEY and CDR2 is SMNVEV (reference sequence). CDR3 in DNA: TGTGCCAGCAGTTCCATCGACAGGGTGGGGGAGCAGTACTTC. Translating it yields CASSSIDRVGEQYF.

The V call is TRBV7-3, the J call TRBJ1-6; D unclear. The CDR3 spans 13 residues. V dropped 1 base and J dropped 5 bases, with 3 bases sitting between them. Germline CDR1 and CDR2: SGHTA and FQGTGA. Here the CDR3 reads CASSLNNNSPLHF. CDR3 DNA: TGTGCCAGCAGCTTAAATAATAATTCACCCCTCCACTTT.

This clonotype was found a few times. The chain carries TRBV7-9 and TRBJ1-2; 7 positions match TRBD1. This CDR3 has 16 residues. The ends lost 6 bases at V and 4 bases at J; junction bases unmatched: 14. Germline V gene sequence: CDR1 SEHNR, CDR2 FQNEAQ (reference sequence). Here the CDR3 reads CASSPTRDSGGYGYTF. The CDR3 bases are TGTGCCAGCAGTCCAACTAGGGACAGCGGGGGCTATGGCTACACCTTC.

The sample holds a few counts of this clonotype. The chain links TRBV25-1 to TRBJ2-4; 10 bases agree with TRBD1. V trimming: 6 bases; J trimming: 8 bases; junction bases outside the gene matches: 10. Germline lookup yields CDR1 MGHDK and CDR2 SYGVNS. The CDR3 sequence is 15 residues long. The DNA for the CDR3 is TGTGCCAGCAGCCCTCCCGGGACAGGGGTGGACATTCAGTACTTC. Residues: CASSPPGTGVDIQYF.

The chain employs TRBV6-6 and TRBJ2-2; no clear D gene. Germline-derived CDR1 and CDR2 are MNHNY and SVGAGI (reference sequence). V was clipped by 2 bases and J by 0 bases, with 7 bases between them. The CDR3 totals 15 residues. This CDR3 reads CASSYGSANTGELFF. CDR3 in DNA: TGTGCCAGCAGTTACGGTTCCGCGAACACCGGGGAGCTGTTTTTT.

This clonotype was seen ten or more times. This chain links TRBV3-1 with TRBJ2-1, with D tentatively TRBD2 (5 bases). Germline assignment: CDR1 LGHDT and CDR2 YNNKEL (reference sequence). The CDR3 totals 18 residues. Deletions cut 0 bases from V and 2 bases from J, with 17 bases between. In DNA form, the CDR3 reads TGTGCCAGCAGCCAAGAGCCCGTCCAGCGGCGAACCTACAATGAGCAGTTCTTC. This translates into CASSQEPVQRRTYNEQFF.

This clonotype has at least ten counts. This chain links TRBV2 with TRBJ2-3; the D is unclear. Germline loops: CDR1 SNHLY, CDR2 FYNNEI. V lost 3 bases to trimming and J lost 7 bases, with 14 bases between them. This CDR3 spans 14 amino acids. In nucleotides, the CDR3 is TGTGCCAGCAGTGACGAGCAAAGGGCGTATACGCAGTATTTT. Protein sequence: CASSDEQRAYTQYF.

This clonotype was counted a few times. This sequence joins TRBV11-2 and TRBJ2-3; no reliable D call. This CDR3 has 13 amino acids. The germline V gene has CDR1 SGHAT and CDR2 FQNNGV. Trimming shortened V by 3 bases and J by 3 bases, and 7 bases separated the two germline ends. CDR3 bases: TGTGCCAGCAGCTTTACGGCTACAGATACGCAGTATTTT. It encodes CASSFTATDTQYF.

This clonotype came up many times. The chain carries TRBV20-1 and TRBJ2-1; D might be TRBD1 or TRBD2, each matching 6 bases. V was shortened by 5 bases and J by 6 bases, with 20 bases between the two germline ends. The length of the CDR3 is 15 residues. From germline, CDR1 is DFQATT and CDR2 SNEGSKA (reference sequence). In DNA, the CDR3 is TGCAGTGCTGGTGGATCCTGGGGGGCCAGCAATGAGCAGTTCTTC. It is translated as CSAGGSWGASNEQFF.